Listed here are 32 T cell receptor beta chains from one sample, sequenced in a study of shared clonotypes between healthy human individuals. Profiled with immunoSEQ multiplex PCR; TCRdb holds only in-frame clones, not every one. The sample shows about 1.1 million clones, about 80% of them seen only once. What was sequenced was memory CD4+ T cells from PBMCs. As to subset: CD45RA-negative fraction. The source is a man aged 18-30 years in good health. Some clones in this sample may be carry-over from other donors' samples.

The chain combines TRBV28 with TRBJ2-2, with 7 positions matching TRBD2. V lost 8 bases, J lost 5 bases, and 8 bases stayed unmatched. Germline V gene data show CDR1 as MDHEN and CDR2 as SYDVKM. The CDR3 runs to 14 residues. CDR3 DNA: TGTGCCAGCCGTAGCGGGTCAAGGACCGGGGAGCTGTTTTTT. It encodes CASRSGSRTGELFF.

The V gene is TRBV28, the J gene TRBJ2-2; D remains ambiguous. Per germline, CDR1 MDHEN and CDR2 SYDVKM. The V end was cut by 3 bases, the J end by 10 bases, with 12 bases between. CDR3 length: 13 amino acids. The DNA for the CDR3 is TGTGCCAGCAGTTTGGGTCCATTGTTGGAGCTGTTTTTT. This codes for CASSLGPLLELFF.

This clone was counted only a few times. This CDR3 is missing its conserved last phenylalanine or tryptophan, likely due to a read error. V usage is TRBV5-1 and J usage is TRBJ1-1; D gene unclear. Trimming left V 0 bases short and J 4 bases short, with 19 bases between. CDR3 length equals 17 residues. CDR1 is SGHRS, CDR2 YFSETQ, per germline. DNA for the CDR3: TGCGCCAGCAGCTTGGTGGCGGGAACACACCGGGGCACTGAAGCTTTCTCT. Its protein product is CASSLVAGTHRGTEAFS.

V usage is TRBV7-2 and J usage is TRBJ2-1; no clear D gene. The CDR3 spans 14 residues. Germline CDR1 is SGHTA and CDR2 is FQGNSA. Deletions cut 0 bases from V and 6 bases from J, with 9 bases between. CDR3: CASSLAGRRNEQFF. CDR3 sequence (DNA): TGTGCCAGCAGCTTAGCGGGAAGACGCAATGAGCAGTTCTTC.

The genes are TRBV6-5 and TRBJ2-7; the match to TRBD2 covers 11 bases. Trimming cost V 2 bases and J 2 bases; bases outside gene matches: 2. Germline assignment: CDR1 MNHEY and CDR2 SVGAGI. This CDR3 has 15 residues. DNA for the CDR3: TGTGCCAGCAGTTACACGGGACTAGCGGCCTACGAGCAGTACTTC. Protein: CASSYTGLAAYEQYF.

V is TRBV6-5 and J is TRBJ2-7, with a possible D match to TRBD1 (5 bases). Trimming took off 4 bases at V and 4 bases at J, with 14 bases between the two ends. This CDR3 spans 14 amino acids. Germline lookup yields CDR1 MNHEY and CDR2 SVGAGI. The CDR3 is CASSWGADHYEQYF. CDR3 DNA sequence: TGTGCCAGCAGTTGGGGCGCCGACCATTACGAGCAGTACTTC.

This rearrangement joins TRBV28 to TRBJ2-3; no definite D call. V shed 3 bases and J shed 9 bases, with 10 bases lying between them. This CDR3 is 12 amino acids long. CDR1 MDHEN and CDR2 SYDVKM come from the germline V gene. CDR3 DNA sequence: TGTGCCAGCAGTTTCGCCCTTGGGACGCAGTATTTT. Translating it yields CASSFALGTQYF.

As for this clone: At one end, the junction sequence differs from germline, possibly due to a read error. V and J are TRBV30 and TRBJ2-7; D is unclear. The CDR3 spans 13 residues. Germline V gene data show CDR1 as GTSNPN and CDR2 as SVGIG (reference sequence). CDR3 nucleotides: TGTGCCTGGAGTTCCCTCTTAGCCTACGAGCAGCACTTC. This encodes CAWSSLLAYEQHF.

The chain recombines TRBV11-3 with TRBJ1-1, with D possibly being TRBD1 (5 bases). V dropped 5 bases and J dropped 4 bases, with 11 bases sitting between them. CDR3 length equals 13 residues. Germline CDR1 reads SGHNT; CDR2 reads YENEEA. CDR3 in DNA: TGTGCCAGCAGCCGAGGACAAGGCACTGAAGCTTTCTTT. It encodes CASSRGQGTEAFF.

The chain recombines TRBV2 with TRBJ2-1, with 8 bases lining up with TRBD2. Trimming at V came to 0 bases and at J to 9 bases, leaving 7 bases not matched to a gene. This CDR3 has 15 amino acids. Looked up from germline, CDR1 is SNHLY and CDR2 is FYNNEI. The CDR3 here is CASSEADGRVGEQFF. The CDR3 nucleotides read TGTGCCAGCAGTGAAGCTGACGGGAGGGTGGGTGAGCAGTTCTTC.

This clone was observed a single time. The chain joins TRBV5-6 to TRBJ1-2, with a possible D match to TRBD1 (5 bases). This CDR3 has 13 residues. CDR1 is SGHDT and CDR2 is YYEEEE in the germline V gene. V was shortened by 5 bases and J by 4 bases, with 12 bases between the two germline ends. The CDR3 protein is CASSKGIGYGYTF. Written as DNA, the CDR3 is TGTGCCAGCAGTAAGGGGATCGGCTATGGCTACACCTTC.

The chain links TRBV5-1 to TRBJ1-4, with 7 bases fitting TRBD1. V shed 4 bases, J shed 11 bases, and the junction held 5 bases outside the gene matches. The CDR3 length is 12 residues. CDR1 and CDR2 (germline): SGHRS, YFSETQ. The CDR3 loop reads CASSPDRLKLFF. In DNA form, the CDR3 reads TGCGCCAGCAGCCCGGACAGGTTGAAACTGTTTTTT.

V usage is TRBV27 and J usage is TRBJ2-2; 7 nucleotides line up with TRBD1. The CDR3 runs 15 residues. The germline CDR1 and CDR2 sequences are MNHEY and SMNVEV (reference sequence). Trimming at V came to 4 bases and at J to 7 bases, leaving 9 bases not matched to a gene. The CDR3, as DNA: TGTGCCAGCAGTTCCCCGGGGACAGCCTACGGGGAGCTGTTTTTT. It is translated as CASSSPGTAYGELFF.

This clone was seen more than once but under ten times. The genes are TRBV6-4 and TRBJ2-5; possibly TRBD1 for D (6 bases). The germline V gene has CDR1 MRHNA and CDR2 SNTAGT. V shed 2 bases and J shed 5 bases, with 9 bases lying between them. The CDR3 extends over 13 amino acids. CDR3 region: CASSDQRGETQYF. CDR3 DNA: TGTGCCAGCAGTGACCAGAGGGGGGAGACCCAGTACTTC.

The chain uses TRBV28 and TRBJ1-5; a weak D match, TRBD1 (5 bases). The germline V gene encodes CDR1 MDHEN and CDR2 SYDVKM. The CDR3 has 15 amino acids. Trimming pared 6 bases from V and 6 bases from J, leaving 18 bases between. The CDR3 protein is CASRPGGVSAQPQHF. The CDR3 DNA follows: TGTGCCAGCAGACCAGGAGGGGTTTCGGCTCAGCCCCAGCATTTT.

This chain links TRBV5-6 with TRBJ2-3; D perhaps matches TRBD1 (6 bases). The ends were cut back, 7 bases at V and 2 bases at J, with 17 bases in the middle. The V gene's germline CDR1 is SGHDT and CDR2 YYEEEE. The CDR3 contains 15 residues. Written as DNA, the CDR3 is TGTGCCAGCGGGCCGGTGGGGGCATTCACAGATACGCAGTATTTT. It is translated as CASGPVGAFTDTQYF.

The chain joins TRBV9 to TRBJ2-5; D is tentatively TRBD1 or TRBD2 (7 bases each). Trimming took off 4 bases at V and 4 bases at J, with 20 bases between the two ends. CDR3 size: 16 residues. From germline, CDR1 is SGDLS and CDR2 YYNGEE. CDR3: CASSPIMGGGSETQYF. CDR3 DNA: TGTGCCAGCAGCCCCATAATGGGAGGGGGCTCAGAGACCCAGTACTTC.

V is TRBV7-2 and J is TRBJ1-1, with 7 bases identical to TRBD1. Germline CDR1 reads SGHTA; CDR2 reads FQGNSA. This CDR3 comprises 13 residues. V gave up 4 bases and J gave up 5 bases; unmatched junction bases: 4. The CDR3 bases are TGTGCCAGCAGCTCGACAGGGAATACTGAAGCTTTCTTT. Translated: CASSSTGNTEAFF.

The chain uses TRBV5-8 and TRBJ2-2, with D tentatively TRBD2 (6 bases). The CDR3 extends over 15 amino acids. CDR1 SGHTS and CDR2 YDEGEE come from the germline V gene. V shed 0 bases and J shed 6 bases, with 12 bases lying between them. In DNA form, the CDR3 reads TGTGCCAGCAGCTTGGTCCGGGAGAGGGCCGGGGAGCTGTTTTTT. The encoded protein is CASSLVRERAGELFF.

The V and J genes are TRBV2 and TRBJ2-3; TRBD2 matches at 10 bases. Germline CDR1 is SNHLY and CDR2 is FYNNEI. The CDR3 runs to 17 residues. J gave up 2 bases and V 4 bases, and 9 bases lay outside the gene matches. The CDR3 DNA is TGTGCCAGCAGTGCCTGGACTAGCGGAGAATTCACAGATACGCAGTATTTT. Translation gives CASSAWTSGEFTDTQYF.

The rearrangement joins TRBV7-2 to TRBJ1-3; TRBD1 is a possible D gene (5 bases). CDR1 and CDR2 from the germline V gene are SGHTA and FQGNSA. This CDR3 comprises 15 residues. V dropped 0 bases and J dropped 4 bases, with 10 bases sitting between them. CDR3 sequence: CASSLAVGTGNTIYF. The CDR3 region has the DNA TGTGCCAGCAGCTTAGCCGTAGGGACCGGAAACACCATATATTTT.

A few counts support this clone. CDR3 loop: CSSGGANGYTF. The CDR3 DNA reads as TGCAGCTCTGGGGGGGCCAATGGCTACACCTTC. The chain is built from TRBV29-1 and TRBJ1-2, with D possibly being TRBD1 (6 bases). This CDR3 region has 11 residues. The V and J ends lost 8 bases and 6 bases respectively, with 13 bases between them. CDR1 SQVTM and CDR2 ANQGSEA come from the germline V gene.

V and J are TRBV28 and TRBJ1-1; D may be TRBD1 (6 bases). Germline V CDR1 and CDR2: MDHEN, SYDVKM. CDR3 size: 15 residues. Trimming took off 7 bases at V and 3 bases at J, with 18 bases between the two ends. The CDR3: CASKPPTTGYTEAFF. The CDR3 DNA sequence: TGTGCCAGCAAACCACCGACGACAGGCTACACTGAAGCTTTCTTT.

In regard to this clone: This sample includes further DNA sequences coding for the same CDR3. The CDR3 DNA follows: TGTGCCAGCAGTGACAGGGGCCAGGGCCAAGAGACCCAGTACTTC. Translated, it gives CASSDRGQGQETQYF. The chain combines TRBV2 with TRBJ2-5; D is perhaps TRBD1 (6 bases). Per germline, CDR1 SNHLY and CDR2 FYNNEI. Trimming stripped 3 bases from V and 1 base from J, with 12 bases between. The length of the CDR3 is 15 residues.

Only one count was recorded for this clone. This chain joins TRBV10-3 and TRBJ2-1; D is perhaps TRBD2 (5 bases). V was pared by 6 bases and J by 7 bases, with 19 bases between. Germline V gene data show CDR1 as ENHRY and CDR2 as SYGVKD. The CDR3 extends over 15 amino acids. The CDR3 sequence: CAISPQAGPGNEQFF. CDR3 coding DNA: TGTGCCATCAGCCCCCAGGCGGGCCCGGGGAATGAGCAGTTCTTC.

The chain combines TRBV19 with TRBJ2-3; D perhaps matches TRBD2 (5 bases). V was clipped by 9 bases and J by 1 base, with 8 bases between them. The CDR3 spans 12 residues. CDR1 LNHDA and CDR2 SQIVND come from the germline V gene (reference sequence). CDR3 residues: CASPGGTDTQYF. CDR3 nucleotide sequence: TGTGCCAGCCCCGGGGGCACAGATACGCAGTATTTT.

This chain's CDR3 is CAWSVGQGHRYTF. The CDR3 nucleotides read TGTGCCTGGAGTGTAGGACAGGGCCATCGCTACACCTTC. The gene calls are TRBV30 and TRBJ1-2, with 8 bases that match TRBD1. J gave up 9 bases and V 0 bases, and 6 bases lay outside the gene matches. Germline lookup yields CDR1 GTSNPN and CDR2 SVGIG (reference sequence). The CDR3 consists of 13 residues.

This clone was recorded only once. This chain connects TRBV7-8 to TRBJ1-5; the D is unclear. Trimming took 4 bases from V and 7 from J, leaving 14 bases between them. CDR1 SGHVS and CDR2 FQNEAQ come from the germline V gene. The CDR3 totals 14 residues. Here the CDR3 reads CASSYRSGEQPQHF. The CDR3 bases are TGTGCCAGCAGCTACCGGAGTGGGGAGCAGCCCCAGCATTTT.

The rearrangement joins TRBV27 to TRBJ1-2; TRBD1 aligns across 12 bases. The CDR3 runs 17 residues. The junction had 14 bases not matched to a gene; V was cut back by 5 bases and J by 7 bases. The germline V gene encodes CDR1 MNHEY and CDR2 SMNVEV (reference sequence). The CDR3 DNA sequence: TGTGCCAGCAGTACAGTCCGGGACAGGGGGCACCTCTTTGGCTACACCTTC. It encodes CASSTVRDRGHLFGYTF.

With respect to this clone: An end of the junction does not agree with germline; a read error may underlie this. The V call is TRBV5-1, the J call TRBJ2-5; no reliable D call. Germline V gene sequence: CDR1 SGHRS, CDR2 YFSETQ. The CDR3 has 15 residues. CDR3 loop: CASSFAAYDQETQYF. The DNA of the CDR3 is TGCGCCAGCAGCTTCGCGGCCTACGACCAGGAGACCCAGTACTTC.

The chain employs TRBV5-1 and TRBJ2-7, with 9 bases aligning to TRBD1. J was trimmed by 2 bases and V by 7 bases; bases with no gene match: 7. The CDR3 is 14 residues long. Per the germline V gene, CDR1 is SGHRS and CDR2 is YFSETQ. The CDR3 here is CASGAGTGTYEQYF. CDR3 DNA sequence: TGCGCCAGCGGGGCCGGGACAGGGACCTACGAGCAGTACTTC.

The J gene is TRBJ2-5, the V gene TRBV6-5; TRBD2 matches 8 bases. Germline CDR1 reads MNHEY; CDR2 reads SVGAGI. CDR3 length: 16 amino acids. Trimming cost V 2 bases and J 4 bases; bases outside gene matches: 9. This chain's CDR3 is CASSYGSRTSPETQYF. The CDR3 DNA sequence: TGTGCCAGCAGTTACGGGTCCCGGACTAGCCCAGAGACCCAGTACTTC.